One T cell receptor (beta chain) is described in this entry. Its matching antigen is unknown. This sample was included in a study of T cell responses to AZD1222 COVID-19 vaccine. Produced via immunoSEQ multiplex PCR; TCRdb's table is partial and in-frame only. The profile covers about 130,000 clones, with approximately 88% appearing a single time and roughly 5.2% taken by the ten largest. Study findings and constraints: Donors in the cohort were predominantly white British and more often female, and clonal diversity was possibly underestimated. Baseline serostatus was positive in only six AZD1222 recipients. Receipt of two AZD1222 doses was followed by a rise in Spike-specific TCR breadth and depth.

This CDR3 comprises 12 residues. The ends were cut back, 6 bases at V and 5 bases at J, with 7 bases in the middle. Germline loops: CDR1 LGHNA, CDR2 YSLEER. Second-dose intervals of approximately 4 or approximately 12 weeks were pooled. The chain couples TRBV4-3 to TRBJ1-4; D remains ambiguous. The source is an adult who received the AZD1222 COVID-19 vaccine. The sample was peripheral blood, taken 28 days after the second AZD1222 dose. The CDR3 here is CASRSQNEKLFF. CDR3 sequence (DNA): TGCGCCAGCAGGTCCCAGAATGAAAAACTGTTTTTT.